The 5 T cell receptor delta chains reported below all come from one sample, sequenced in a study of gamma delta lymphoproliferative disorders and STAT genes. The receptor sequences were amplified from genomic DNA of peripheral blood mononuclear cells. TCRdb redid the clone calls on the multiplex PCR reads with CATT. The sample holds some 730 delta-chain clones, 2.9% seen once. Sample: blood. These receptors all stem from a human donor in good health.

This clone was counted between two and nine times. The translation of this DNA and the TCRdb protein of a much larger clone differ at residue 7, probably owing to a read error; the protein shown here is translated from the DNA. The J gene is TRDJ1, the V gene TRDV1; 9 bases are shared with TRDD3. This CDR3 spans 24 amino acids. The germline V gene encodes CDR1 TSWWSYY and CDR2 QGS. The V and J ends lost 0 bases and 0 bases, in that order; junction bases with no gene match: 26. As DNA, the CDR3 is TGTGCTCTTGGGGAACTGAAGTTCCTCTACTTTGGAGTACTGGGGGACCAGCACACCGATAAACTCATCTTT. Protein sequence: CALGELKFLYFGVLGDQHTDKLIF.

Of note for this clone: A read error likely explains why the TCRdb protein, taken from a much larger clone, differs from this DNA's translation at residue 18; the protein shown is translated from the DNA. The chain couples TRDV1 to TRDJ1, with TRDD3 matching 8 bases. From germline, CDR1 is TSWWSYY and CDR2 QGS. Trimming cost V 1 base and J 1 base; bases outside gene matches: 29. This CDR3 has 24 residues. CDR3 region: CALGEPKRFLTHLGDQACTDKLIF. In DNA form, the CDR3 reads TGTGCTCTTGGGGAACCGAAGCGGTTCCTGACCCATCTGGGGGACCAGGCGTGCACCGATAAACTCATCTTT.

In regard to this clone: The protein recorded in TCRdb matches a much larger clone and deviates from this DNA's translation at residue 4, suggesting a read error; the protein here is obtained by translating the DNA. This CDR3 reads CALEELRFLYFGVLGDQHTDKLIF. Here the CDR3 DNA reads TGTGCTCTTGAGGAACTGAGGTTCCTCTACTTTGGAGTACTGGGGGACCAGCACACCGATAAACTCATCTTT. The chain couples TRDV1 to TRDJ1; 9 bases match TRDD3. The CDR3 consists of 24 residues. Germline assignment: CDR1 TSWWSYY and CDR2 QGS.

Regarding this clone: The TCRdb protein, from a much larger clone, departs from this DNA's translation at residue 16, likely by read error; the protein shown derives from the DNA. Other DNA sequences in this specimen translate into the identical CDR3. The chain employs TRDV2 and TRDJ3; D is perhaps TRDD3 (6 bases). This CDR3 spans 20 amino acids. Germline-derived CDR1 and CDR2 are GEAIGNYY and EKD. The CDR3 nucleotides are TGTGCCTGTGATACCTCCGGGGGACACCCTCTCTCCTGGGACACCCAACAGATGTTTTTC. It codes for CACDTSGGHPLSWDTQQMFF.

The gene calls are TRAV23/DV6 and TRDJ1; no clear D gene. Deletions cut 3 bases from V and 9 bases from J, with 21 bases between. The CDR3 spans 14 residues. Germline V CDR1 and CDR2: NTAFDY, IRPDVSE (reference sequence). CDR3 loop: CAANNQVLWKELIF. The DNA of the CDR3 is TGTGCAGCAAATAATCAGGTACTATGGAAGGAACTCATCTTT.